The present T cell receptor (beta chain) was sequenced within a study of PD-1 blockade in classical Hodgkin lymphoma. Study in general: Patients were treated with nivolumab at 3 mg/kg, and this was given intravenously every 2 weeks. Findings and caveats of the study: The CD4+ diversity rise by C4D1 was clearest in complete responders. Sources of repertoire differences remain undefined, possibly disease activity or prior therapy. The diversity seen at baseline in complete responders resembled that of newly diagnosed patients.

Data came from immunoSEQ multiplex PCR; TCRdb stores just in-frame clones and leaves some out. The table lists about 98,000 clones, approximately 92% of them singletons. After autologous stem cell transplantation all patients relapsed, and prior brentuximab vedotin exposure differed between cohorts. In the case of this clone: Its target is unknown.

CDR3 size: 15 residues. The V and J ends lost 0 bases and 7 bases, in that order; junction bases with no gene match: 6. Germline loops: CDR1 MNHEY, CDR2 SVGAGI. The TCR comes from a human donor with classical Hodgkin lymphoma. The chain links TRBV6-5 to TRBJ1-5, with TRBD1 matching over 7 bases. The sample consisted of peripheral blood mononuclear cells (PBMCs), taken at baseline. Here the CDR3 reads CASSYSRGLGQPQHF. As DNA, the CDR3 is TGTGCCAGCAGTTACTCTAGGGGGCTAGGACAGCCCCAGCATTTT.